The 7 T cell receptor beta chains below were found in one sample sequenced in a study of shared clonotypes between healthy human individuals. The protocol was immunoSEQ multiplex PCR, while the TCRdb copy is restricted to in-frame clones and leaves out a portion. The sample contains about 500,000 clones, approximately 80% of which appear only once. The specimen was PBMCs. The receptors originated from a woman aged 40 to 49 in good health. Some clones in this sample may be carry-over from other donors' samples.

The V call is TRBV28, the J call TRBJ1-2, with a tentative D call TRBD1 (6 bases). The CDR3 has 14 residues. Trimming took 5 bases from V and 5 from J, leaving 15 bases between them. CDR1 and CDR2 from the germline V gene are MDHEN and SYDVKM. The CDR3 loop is CASSEQGGAYGYTF. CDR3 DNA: TGTGCCAGCAGTGAGCAAGGGGGGGCTTATGGCTACACCTTC.

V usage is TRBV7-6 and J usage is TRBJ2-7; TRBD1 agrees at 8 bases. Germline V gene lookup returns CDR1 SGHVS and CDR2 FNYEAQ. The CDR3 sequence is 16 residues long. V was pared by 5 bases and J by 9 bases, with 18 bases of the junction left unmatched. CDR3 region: CASSALSGTGPRGQYF. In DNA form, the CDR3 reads TGTGCCAGCAGCGCTCTATCGGGGACAGGTCCTCGGGGGCAGTACTTC.

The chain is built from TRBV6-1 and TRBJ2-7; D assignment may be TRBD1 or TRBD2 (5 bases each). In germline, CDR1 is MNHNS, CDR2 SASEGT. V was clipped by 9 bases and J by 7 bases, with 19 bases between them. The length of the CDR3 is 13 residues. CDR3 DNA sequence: TGTGCCAGTCCGAGGGGAGATTTCGAAGAGCAGTACTTC. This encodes CASPRGDFEEQYF.

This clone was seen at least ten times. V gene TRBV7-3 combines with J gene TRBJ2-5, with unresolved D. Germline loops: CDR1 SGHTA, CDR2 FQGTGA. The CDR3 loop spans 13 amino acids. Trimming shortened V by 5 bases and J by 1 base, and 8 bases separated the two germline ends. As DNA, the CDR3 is TGTGCCAGCAGCCCCAACCCCCAAGAGACCCAGTACTTC. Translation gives CASSPNPQETQYF.

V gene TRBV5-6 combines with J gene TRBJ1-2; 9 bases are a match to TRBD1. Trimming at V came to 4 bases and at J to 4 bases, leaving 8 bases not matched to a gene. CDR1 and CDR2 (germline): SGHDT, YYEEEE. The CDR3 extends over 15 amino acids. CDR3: CASSPWDRDFYGYTF. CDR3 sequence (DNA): TGTGCCAGCAGCCCCTGGGACAGGGATTTCTATGGCTACACCTTC.

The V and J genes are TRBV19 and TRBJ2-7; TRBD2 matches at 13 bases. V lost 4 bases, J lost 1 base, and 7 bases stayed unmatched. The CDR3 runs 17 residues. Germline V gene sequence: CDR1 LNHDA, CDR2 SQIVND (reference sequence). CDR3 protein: CASSTRGTSGMSYEQYF. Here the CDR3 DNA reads TGTGCCAGTAGTACCAGAGGGACTAGCGGGATGTCCTACGAGCAGTACTTC.

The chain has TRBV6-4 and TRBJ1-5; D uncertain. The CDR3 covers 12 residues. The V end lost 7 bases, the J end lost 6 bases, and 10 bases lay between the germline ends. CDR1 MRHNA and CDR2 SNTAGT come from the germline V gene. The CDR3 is CASTAGGQPQHF. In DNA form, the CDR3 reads TGTGCCAGCACAGCAGGTGGTCAGCCCCAGCATTTT.